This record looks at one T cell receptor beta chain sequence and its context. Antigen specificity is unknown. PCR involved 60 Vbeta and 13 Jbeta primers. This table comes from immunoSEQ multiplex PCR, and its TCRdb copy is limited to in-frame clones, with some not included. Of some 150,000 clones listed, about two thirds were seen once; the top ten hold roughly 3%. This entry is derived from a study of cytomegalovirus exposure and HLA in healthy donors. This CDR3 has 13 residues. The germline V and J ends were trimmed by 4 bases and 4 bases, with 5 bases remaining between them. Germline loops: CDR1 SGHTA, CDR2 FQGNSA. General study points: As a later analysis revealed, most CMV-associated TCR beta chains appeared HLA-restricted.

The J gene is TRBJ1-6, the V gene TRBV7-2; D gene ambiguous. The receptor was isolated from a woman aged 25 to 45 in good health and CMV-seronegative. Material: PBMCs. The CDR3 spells CASSYQYNSPLHF. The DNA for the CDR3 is TGTGCCAGCAGCTATCAATATAATTCACCCCTCCACTTT. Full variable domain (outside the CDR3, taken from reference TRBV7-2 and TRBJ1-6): GAGVSQSPSNKVTEKGKDVELRCDPISGHTALYWYRQSLGQGLEFLIYFQGNSAPDKSGLPSDRFSAERTGGSVSTLTIQRTQQEDSAVYLCASSYQYNSPLHFGNGTRLTVT.